This entry features one T cell receptor (beta chain) sequence. Assay: immunoSEQ multiplex PCR; the TCRdb copy retains only in-frame clones and omits some. The table has about 26,000 clones, around 93% seen once; the top ten hold around 2%. This specimen comes from a study of blood T cell repertoires in COVID-19. The sample comprised peripheral blood. The TCR comes from a human donor in a cohort sampled during active COVID-19.

CDR3 residues: CASSFFPGKDTQYF. The CDR3 bases are TGTGCCAGCAGCTTTTTTCCGGGAAAGGATACGCAGTATTTT. The genes are TRBV5-6 and TRBJ2-3, with TRBD2 as a possible D gene (5 bases). Trimming took 2 bases from V and 6 from J, leaving 13 bases between them. Germline CDR1 and CDR2: SGHDT and YYEEEE. The CDR3 has 14 residues. Variable domain in full (rest from reference TRBV5-6 and TRBJ2-3): DAGVTQSPTHLIKTRGQQVTLRCSPKSGHDTVSWYQQALGQGPQFIFQYYEEEERQRGNFPDRFSGHQFPNYSSELNVNALLLGDSALYLCASSFFPGKDTQYFGPGTRLTVL.